This T cell receptor (beta chain) is drawn from a study of blood T cell repertoires in COVID-19. Study overall: Researchers got acute and convalescent COVID-19 samples from the United States, Italy and Spain.

As originally analysed: How many nucleated cells were present was estimated from reference gene primer amplification. TCRdb's table, derived via immunoSEQ multiplex PCR, lists solely in-frame clones and lacks some. D and trimming were read from the DNA, whereas the V and J calls and clone size are those reported in that table. The table has approximately 45,000 clones, approximately 88% seen once; the top ten hold 1% to 1.5%. The specimen sequenced was peripheral blood. The sequence was obtained from a woman aged 40-49 years with acute or convalescent COVID-19.

CDR3 nucleotides: TGTGCCAGCAGCCGGGGACAGGGGGCTTACGAGCAGTACTTC. Translation gives CASSRGQGAYEQYF. The chain carries TRBV6-2 or TRBV6-3 and TRBJ2-7; 12 bases match TRBD1. The CDR3 is 14 residues long. The germline gives CDR1 MNHEY, CDR2 SVGEGT. Losses at the gene ends were 6 bases for V and 4 bases for J; bases not matched to a gene: 4.